This T cell receptor (beta chain) was observed in a study of OX40 agonist ivuxolimab in advanced cancers. Study details: While on treatment, patients had intravenous ivuxolimab at 0.01 to 10 mg/kg every 2 weeks. Those enrolled were 82.7% male, with a mean age of 60 years and ages from roughly 23 to 79.

V was clipped by 1 base and J by 4 bases; unmatched bases: 6. Germline values: CDR1 SGHNT, CDR2 YYREEE (reference sequence). This CDR3 has 16 residues. Measured with immunoSEQ multiplex PCR; TCRdb has only the in-frame clones, and not every one. Counted here are 95,000 to 100,000 clones, about 80% occurring once; the ten biggest clones make up more than 1.2%. Notes on the study in general: There were, on average, more expanded clones in CD8+ T cells than in CD4+. Partial responders treated at 0.1-3.0 mg/kg exhibited clonal expansion among the lowest measured.

Concerning this clone itself: The antigen remains undetermined.

The sample here was CD4+ or CD8+ T cells sorted from blood, taken in a trial of the OX40 agonist ivuxolimab. The TCR originated in an adult with an advanced solid tumor such as melanoma, head and neck, liver or kidney cancer. The chain recombines TRBV5-4 with TRBJ2-3, with 10 bases that match TRBD2. The CDR3 DNA is TGTGCCAGCAGCTTGCCCCCAGCGGGGGGGGCAGATACGCAGTATTTT. It specifies CASSLPPAGGADTQYF.